The clone carrying this T cell receptor beta chain has just a few counts. Germline V lookup: CDR1 LGHNT, CDR2 FRNRAP. The CDR3 is 15 amino acids. This specimen comes from a study of blood T cell repertoires in COVID-19. Overall study: Donors in the United States, Italy and Spain gave samples during acute or convalescent COVID-19.

In the original processing: The assay estimated nucleated cells by amplifying reference gene primers. Produced via immunoSEQ multiplex PCR; TCRdb's table is partial and in-frame only. V, J and clone size reflect that table, while D and trimming were determined from the DNA. The sample yields a few hundred thousand clones, over 75% seen once. The receptor's source is a woman aged 55-70 years with acute or convalescent COVID-19. The V gene is TRBV12-5, the J gene TRBJ2-7, with D maybe TRBD1 (5 bases). Sequenced sample: peripheral blood. CDR3 protein: CAPGLKVQAPYEQYF. DNA of the CDR3: TGTGCCCCCGGTTTAAAAGTACAGGCCCCCTACGAGCAGTACTTC.